The 32 T cell receptor beta chains below come from one sample, sequenced in a study of multiple sclerosis patients with progressive multifocal leukoencephalopathy. Clones were sequenced by immunoSEQ multiplex PCR, and TCRdb holds only the in-frame ones, with some missing. Seen here are fewer than 35,000 clones, nearly 90% observed once, and the top ten hold under 1.5%. Indicated time point: about 13 months of natalizumab therapy. Sequenced here: PBMCs, sampled from a patient treated with natalizumab. The source of these receptors is a human donor with multiple sclerosis.

The count of this clone is one. The rearrangement links TRBV11-2 to TRBJ2-5; D is uncertain. Trimming took 3 bases from V and 10 from J, leaving 15 bases between them. Germline V gives CDR1 SGHAT, CDR2 FQNNGV. The CDR3 length is 13 residues. Written as DNA, the CDR3 is TGTGCCAGCAGCTTGGACCCCCTGGGTTACCAGTACTTC. Translated, it gives CASSLDPLGYQYF. Variable domain in full (rest from reference TRBV11-2 and TRBJ2-5): EAGVAQSPRYKIIEKRQSVAFWCNPISGHATLYWYQQILGQGPKLLIQFQNNGVVDDSQLPKDRFSAERLKGVDSTLKIQPAKLEDSAVYLCASSLDPLGYQYFGPGTRLLVL.

A single count supports this clone. The chain employs TRBV19 and TRBJ2-3, with D uncertain. In germline, CDR1 is LNHDA, CDR2 SQIVND (reference sequence). The CDR3 length is 12 residues. The ends were cut back, 1 base at V and 4 bases at J, with 3 bases in the middle. The CDR3 sequence: CASSIVADTQYF. The CDR3 DNA is TGTGCCAGTAGTATAGTTGCAGATACGCAGTATTTT.

Details on this clone: Different DNA sequences within this sample yield the same CDR3. The V gene is TRBV6-1, the J gene TRBJ1-4; 7 bases line up with TRBD1. The CDR3 extends over 14 amino acids. V dropped 2 bases and J dropped 8; count of bases not matched to a gene: 5. Germline CDR1 is MNHNS and CDR2 is SASEGT. DNA for the CDR3: TGTGCCAGCAGTGAACGGGGAGGGGGCGAAAAACTGTTTTTT. Translating gives CASSERGGGEKLFF.

The V and J genes are TRBV30 and TRBJ1-1; D call uncertain. Germline V gene lookup returns CDR1 GTSNPN and CDR2 SVGIG (reference sequence). The CDR3 sequence is 14 residues long. V was clipped by 5 bases and J by 3 bases, with 16 bases between them. The DNA of the CDR3 is TGTGCCTGGGCGGCCCCGAGAGGGTACACTGAAGCTTTCTTT. Translation gives CAWAAPRGYTEAFF.

This clone was observed once. V and J are TRBV5-1 and TRBJ2-1; D is possibly TRBD1 (6 bases). CDR1 is SGHRS and CDR2 is YFSETQ in the germline V gene. V gave up 2 bases and J gave up 8 bases, with 14 bases separating them. The CDR3 is 14 amino acids. This CDR3 is CASSFNRAMDEQFF. CDR3 DNA: TGCGCCAGCAGCTTCAACAGGGCCATGGATGAGCAGTTCTTC.

The chain employs TRBV7-8 and TRBJ2-7, with D maybe TRBD2 (6 bases). Germline CDR1 is SGHVS and CDR2 is FQNEAQ. This CDR3 has 15 amino acids. Trimming took off 5 bases at V and 1 base at J, with 15 bases between the two ends. The CDR3 sequence is CASSRGGQASYEQYF. The CDR3 DNA follows: TGTGCCAGCAGCCGTGGAGGGCAGGCTTCCTACGAGCAGTACTTC.

The chain is built from TRBV29-1 and TRBJ2-1; perhaps TRBD1 as D (6 bases). The germline gives CDR1 SQVTM, CDR2 ANQGSEA. This CDR3 spans 11 amino acids. V lost 5 bases and J lost 12, with 14 bases in between. DNA for the CDR3: TGCAGCGTTCAGGACAGTGTTCCGCAGTTCTTC. Protein product: CSVQDSVPQFF.

The count of this clone is one. The chain has TRBV7-9 and TRBJ1-2; possible D gene TRBD1, 5 bases. V lost 5 bases and J 4 bases, leaving 11 bases between the germline ends. There are 13 residues in the CDR3. Germline CDR1 reads SEHNR; CDR2 reads FQNEAQ (reference sequence). The DNA for the CDR3 is TGTGCCAGCAGCCCCGGGGGGGGCTATGGCTACACCTTC. As protein: CASSPGGGYGYTF.

J is TRBJ1-2 and V is TRBV5-6; no clear D gene. The CDR3 loop spans 14 amino acids. With 2 bases removed from V and 5 bases from J, the gap between germline ends came to 13 bases. Germline-derived CDR1 and CDR2 are SGHDT and YYEEEE. The DNA for the CDR3 is TGTGCCAGCAGCTTACTACGGGGAGTTTATGGCTACACCTTC. This codes for CASSLLRGVYGYTF.

J is TRBJ1-1 and V is TRBV6-5; TRBD1 is a possible D gene (6 bases). V lost 6 bases and J lost 1, with 12 bases in between. Germline loops: CDR1 MNHEY, CDR2 SVGAGI. This CDR3 is built from 14 residues. The CDR3 protein is CASRGTDRNTEAFF. DNA for the CDR3: TGTGCCAGCAGGGGGACGGACAGGAACACTGAAGCTTTCTTT.

The V gene is TRBV6-1, the J gene TRBJ1-1; the D is unclear. V was trimmed by 8 bases and J by 0 bases, leaving 16 bases between them. The germline gives CDR1 MNHNS, CDR2 SASEGT. The CDR3 is 15 residues long. The CDR3 region has the DNA TGTGCCAGCCAAGCAGGTCACGGCTTGAACACTGAAGCTTTCTTT. Translation gives CASQAGHGLNTEAFF.

The chain employs TRBV19 and TRBJ2-7; the D gene is possibly TRBD2 (6 bases). CDR3 size: 16 residues. Per the germline V gene, CDR1 is LNHDA and CDR2 is SQIVND (reference sequence). V was clipped by 1 base and J by 0 bases, with 13 bases between them. CDR3 loop: CASSIGSGLSSYEQYF. The DNA for the CDR3 is TGTGCCAGTAGTATAGGGAGCGGGTTGAGCTCCTACGAGCAGTACTTC.

This clone came up a few times. The rearrangement joins TRBV6-4 to TRBJ2-3, with 9 bases that match TRBD1. Germline V gene sequence: CDR1 MRHNA, CDR2 SNTAGT. Germline trimming cut 4 bases from V and 1 base from J; bases unmatched to any gene: 0. CDR3 size: 14 residues. CDR3 sequence (DNA): TGTGCCAGCAGTGGGACAGGGGGCACAGATACGCAGTATTTT. This sequence encodes CASSGTGGTDTQYF.

J is TRBJ1-2 and V is TRBV10-2; D gene ambiguous. The CDR3 is made up of 14 amino acids. CDR1 and CDR2 (germline): WSHSY, SAAADI. V lost 2 bases to trimming and J lost 0 bases, with 7 bases between them. The CDR3 nucleotides are TGCGCCAGCAGTGAGGTTCGGTCTAACTATGGCTACACCTTC. Translated, it gives CASSEVRSNYGYTF.

The chain has TRBV7-8 and TRBJ1-1, with a tentative D call TRBD1 (5 bases). This CDR3 comprises 13 residues. The germline gives CDR1 SGHVS, CDR2 FQNEAQ. V was trimmed by 3 bases and J by 7 bases, leaving 12 bases between them. The CDR3 loop is CASSFSRQREAFF. The CDR3 DNA follows: TGTGCCAGCAGCTTTTCCCGACAGCGTGAAGCTTTCTTT.

On this clone: Relative to the germline gene, one junction end is altered; a read error may explain this. V usage is TRBV2 and J usage is TRBJ2-4; TRBD2 might be the D (5 bases). In germline, CDR1 is SNHLY, CDR2 FYNNEI. This CDR3 comprises 13 residues. Here the CDR3 DNA reads TGTGCCAGCAGTTCGGGCCAGGAGGTCGATCATCACTTC. Amino acids: CASSSGQEVDHHF.

J is TRBJ2-7 and V is TRBV7-9; D may be TRBD1 (6 bases). The CDR3 covers 14 residues. CDR1 and CDR2 from the germline V gene are SEHNR and FQNEAQ (reference sequence). V lost 5 bases and J 6 bases, leaving 17 bases between the germline ends. The CDR3 here is CASSQGRGLCEQYF. The CDR3 DNA reads as TGTGCCAGCAGCCAGGGCAGGGGCCTCTGCGAGCAGTACTTC.

The rearrangement uses TRBV28 and TRBJ1-2; perhaps TRBD1 as D (5 bases). Per germline, CDR1 MDHEN and CDR2 SYDVKM. The V and J ends lost 2 bases and 8 bases respectively, with 12 bases between them. The CDR3 covers 13 residues. CDR3 residues: CASSLDDWGGYTF. DNA for the CDR3: TGTGCCAGCAGTTTAGACGACTGGGGCGGCTACACCTTC.

The V call is TRBV19, the J call TRBJ1-5; 7 bases agree with TRBD1. CDR3 size: 15 residues. Trimming cost V 5 bases and J 0 bases; bases outside gene matches: 4. Germline CDR1 reads LNHDA; CDR2 reads SQIVND (reference sequence). CDR3 DNA sequence: TGTGCCAGTAGTGTCCGGGACAGTAGCAATCAGCCCCAGCATTTT. Translated, it gives CASSVRDSSNQPQHF.

The chain joins TRBV7-6 to TRBJ2-6; 7 nucleotides align to TRBD1. Germline V lookup: CDR1 SGHVS, CDR2 FNYEAQ. With V trimmed by 1 base and J by 4 bases, 4 bases remained unmatched. This CDR3 is built from 16 residues. The DNA of the CDR3 is TGTGCCAGCAGCTTAGAAGGGGGCACCGGGGCCAACGTCCTGACTTTC. As protein: CASSLEGGTGANVLTF.

The chain recombines TRBV6-5 with TRBJ1-1, with D possibly TRBD1 on 5 matching bases. Germline loops: CDR1 MNHEY, CDR2 SVGAGI. The ends were cut back, 0 bases at V and 8 bases at J, with 16 bases in the middle. This CDR3 region has 15 residues. The DNA for the CDR3 is TGTGCCAGCAGTTACTCGAAGACTAGGGGAAGGGAAGCTTTCTTT. It translates to CASSYSKTRGREAFF.

J is TRBJ2-1 and V is TRBV4-2, with 8 bases fitting TRBD1. The J segment lost 1 base and the V segment lost 2 bases, leaving 22 bases of the junction unmatched. The CDR3 totals 22 residues. Germline CDR1 LGHNA, CDR2 YNFKEQ. This CDR3 reads CASSQLTQGEWTTAYSYNEQFF. The CDR3 region has the DNA TGTGCCAGCAGCCAATTGACACAGGGGGAGTGGACAACTGCGTATTCCTACAATGAGCAGTTCTTC.

The chain's CDR3 is CASSSGGPYEQYF. The CDR3 DNA reads TGTGCCAGTAGTTCAGGGGGCCCTTACGAGCAGTACTTC. The rearrangement joins TRBV19 to TRBJ2-7; TRBD1 agrees at 8 bases. J lost 4 bases, V lost 5 bases, and 4 bases had no gene match. Germline lookup yields CDR1 LNHDA and CDR2 SQIVND (reference sequence). The CDR3 has 13 amino acids.

The chain uses TRBV4-2 and TRBJ2-7; a possible D gene is TRBD1 (5 bases). This CDR3 comprises 13 residues. The germline V gene has CDR1 LGHNA and CDR2 YNFKEQ. Trimming pared 0 bases from V and 4 bases from J, leaving 7 bases between. CDR3 region: CASSQDSGYEQYF. The CDR3 nucleotides are TGTGCCAGCAGCCAAGATTCAGGGTACGAGCAGTACTTC.

This rearrangement joins TRBV25-1 to TRBJ1-2; D is possibly TRBD1 (5 bases). Germline assignment: CDR1 MGHDK and CDR2 SYGVNS. The CDR3 loop spans 16 amino acids. V lost 7 bases and J 3 bases, leaving 21 bases between the germline ends. CDR3 amino acids: CASIHPTGVRDYGYTF. The CDR3 DNA reads TGTGCCAGCATACACCCTACAGGCGTCAGGGACTATGGCTACACCTTC.

The chain recombines TRBV9 with TRBJ2-1, with TRBD1 as a possible D gene (5 bases). CDR3 length: 16 residues. V lost 4 bases and J lost 4, with 18 bases in between. Germline values: CDR1 SGDLS, CDR2 YYNGEE. CDR3 amino acids: CASSREDTSMYNEQFF. In DNA form, the CDR3 reads TGTGCCAGCAGCAGAGAGGACACCTCCATGTACAATGAGCAGTTCTTC.

This chain joins TRBV30 and TRBJ2-3; the D gene could be TRBD1 or TRBD2 (5 bases each). The CDR3 consists of 13 residues. Trimming pared 4 bases from V and 5 bases from J, leaving 13 bases between. Germline V CDR1 and CDR2: GTSNPN, SVGIG (reference sequence). For the CDR3, the DNA is TGTGCCTGGACACCGGGACCTGGAGATACGCAGTATTTT. Amino acids: CAWTPGPGDTQYF.

This chain links TRBV4-3 with TRBJ1-5; D might be TRBD1 (5 bases). Trimming left V 1 base short and J 7 bases short, with 14 bases between. Germline CDR1 and CDR2: LGHNA and YSLEER. This CDR3 has 15 residues. This chain's CDR3 is CASSQVPGETQPQHF. Written as DNA, the CDR3 is TGCGCCAGCAGCCAAGTCCCGGGGGAAACCCAGCCCCAGCATTTT.

The J gene is TRBJ2-7, the V gene TRBV4-1, with D hard to call. V lost 0 bases to trimming and J lost 0 bases, with 6 bases between them. Germline assignment: CDR1 MGHRA and CDR2 YSYEKL. The CDR3 is 14 amino acids. The CDR3 loop reads CASSQDRYSYEQYF. CDR3 nucleotide sequence: TGCGCCAGCAGCCAAGACAGATACTCCTACGAGCAGTACTTC.

The chain uses TRBV27 and TRBJ1-2, with TRBD1 matching over 9 bases. The trim removed 3 bases at V and 3 bases at J, leaving 5 bases unmatched. The CDR3 runs to 15 residues. Germline loops: CDR1 MNHEY, CDR2 SMNVEV (reference sequence). CDR3 DNA: TGTGCCAGCAGTTTCCTGAGACAGGGGGACTATGGCTACACCTTC. It yields the protein CASSFLRQGDYGYTF.

This clone has a single count. One end of the junction does not line up with germline, which may come from a read error. Other nucleotide sequences in the sample specify the same CDR3. The rearrangement uses TRBV7-9 and TRBJ1-5; D is unresolved. Germline CDR1 reads SEHNR; CDR2 reads FQNEAQ (reference sequence). This CDR3 is built from 13 residues. The CDR3 loop reads CASSARTSQPQHF. The CDR3 nucleotides read TGTGCTAGCAGCGCACGGACCTCCCAGCCCCAGCATTTT.

This chain connects TRBV7-6 to TRBJ1-1; D uncertain. Per the germline V gene, CDR1 is SGHVS and CDR2 is FNYEAQ. V dropped 5 bases and J dropped 3 bases, with 10 bases sitting between them. This CDR3 has 13 amino acids. This CDR3 reads CASSHRRDTEAFF. The CDR3 region has the DNA TGTGCCAGCAGCCACCGGCGGGACACTGAAGCTTTCTTT.